Presented here are 15 T cell receptor beta chains from one specimen sequenced in a study of T cell clonotyping in hematopoietic cell transplantation (dated by TCRdb to the early 2020s). Sample time point, as interpreted from the label and publication: recipient sample about 28 days before transplant, after cytoreduction. Libraries came from the immunoSEQ multiplex PCR assay. What TCRdb holds here is the immuneACCESS table cut down to in-frame rearrangements. Part of the clones is not present; checked against another copy, under half of the missing clones reflect an unresolved V gene, and the others are unexplained. Across this sample there are tens of thousands of clones, with 60% to 80% seen only once. The biggest ten clones account for roughly 6.2% of the sample. This specimen consisted of peripheral blood mononuclear cells, obtained before stem cell transplant. These receptor sequences come from a man between 50 and 59 years old with myelodysplastic syndrome. Some clones in this sample may be carry-over from other donors' samples.

The chain recombines TRBV28 with TRBJ1-5; 9 nucleotides agree with TRBD1. Trimming at V came to 1 base and at J to 6 bases, leaving 1 base not matched to a gene. This CDR3 has 14 amino acids. The germline CDR1 and CDR2 sequences are MDHEN and SYDVKM. CDR3 sequence reads: CASSLLDRGQPQHF. CDR3 DNA: TGTGCCAGCAGTTTATTGGACAGGGGTCAGCCCCAGCATTTT. The complete variable domain, with remaining parts taken from reference TRBV28 and TRBJ1-5, reads DVKVTQSSRYLVKRTGEKVFLECVQDMDHENMFWYRQDPGLGLRLIYFSYDVKMKEKGDIPEGYSVSREKKERFSLILESASTNQTSMYLCASSLLDRGQPQHFGDGTRLSIL.

The chain employs TRBV5-1 and TRBJ2-7; tentative D call: TRBD1 (5 bases). Per germline, CDR1 SGHRS and CDR2 YFSETQ. Trimming took off 3 bases at V and 4 bases at J, with 8 bases between the two ends. The CDR3 runs to 12 residues. CDR3 bases: TGCGCCAGCAGCTCGACAGAGTACGAGCAGTACTTC. It codes for CASSSTEYEQYF.

The V gene is TRBV6-4, the J gene TRBJ2-7, with 11 bases fitting TRBD1. Germline V gene sequence: CDR1 MRHNA, CDR2 SNTAGT. The trim removed 0 bases at V and 6 bases at J, leaving 7 bases unmatched. The CDR3 length is 16 residues. This chain's CDR3 is CASSDSPGQGVGEQYF. In DNA form, the CDR3 reads TGTGCCAGCAGTGACTCCCCGGGACAGGGGGTGGGCGAGCAGTACTTC.

The chain joins TRBV20-1 to TRBJ2-1; the D is unclear. The length of the CDR3 is 11 residues. V lost 6 bases to trimming and J lost 9 bases, with 12 bases between them. The germline gives CDR1 DFQATT, CDR2 SNEGSKA (reference sequence). The CDR3 nucleotides read TGCAGTGCCCCCAACCCGGGTGAGCAGTTCTTC. Translation gives CSAPNPGEQFF.

This sequence joins TRBV5-1 and TRBJ1-5; D remains ambiguous. Germline V gene lookup returns CDR1 SGHRS and CDR2 YFSETQ. The germline V and J ends were trimmed by 0 bases and 6 bases, with 13 bases remaining between them. This CDR3 is 15 amino acids long. The CDR3 sequence is CASSLESGNGQPQHF. The CDR3 DNA reads as TGCGCCAGCAGCTTGGAAAGTGGGAACGGTCAGCCCCAGCATTTT.

The chain is built from TRBV4-1 and TRBJ2-7; 12 bases align to TRBD2. CDR1 is MGHRA and CDR2 is YSYEKL in the germline V gene. This CDR3 contains 15 residues. V lost 3 bases, J lost 6 bases, and 6 bases stayed unmatched. The CDR3 sequence is CASSHRASGRAEQYF. The CDR3 DNA reads as TGCGCCAGCAGCCACCGGGCTAGCGGGAGGGCCGAGCAGTACTTC.

This chain links TRBV5-4 with TRBJ1-6; D may be TRBD1 (5 bases). Trimming shortened V by 1 base and J by 8 bases, and 13 bases separated the two germline ends. The CDR3 spans 15 residues. From germline, CDR1 is SGHNT and CDR2 YYREEE (reference sequence). The CDR3 DNA reads TGTGCCAGCAGCTTGAGGCCCCAGGGTGATTCACCCCTCCACTTT. It encodes CASSLRPQGDSPLHF.

The chain recombines TRBV10-3 with TRBJ2-2, with 8 bases that match TRBD2. CDR1 and CDR2 from the germline V gene are ENHRY and SYGVKD. The CDR3 is made up of 14 amino acids. V shed 6 bases, J shed 6 bases, and the junction held 6 bases outside the gene matches. This CDR3 is CAISTSGRAGELFF. CDR3 nucleotide sequence: TGTGCCATCAGCACTAGCGGAAGGGCCGGGGAGCTGTTTTTT.

This rearrangement joins TRBV4-1 to TRBJ2-3; D call uncertain. Germline loops: CDR1 MGHRA, CDR2 YSYEKL. This CDR3 comprises 14 residues. V was pared by 2 bases and J by 4 bases, with 10 bases between. In DNA, the CDR3 is TGCGCCAGCAGCCAACAAGGAACACCAGATACGCAGTATTTT. Translating gives CASSQQGTPDTQYF.

This chain uses TRBV6-1 with TRBJ2-2, with TRBD2 identical over 13 bases. The CDR3 has 16 residues. V shed 3 bases, J shed 6 bases, and the junction held 4 bases outside the gene matches. Germline CDR1 is MNHNS and CDR2 is SASEGT. The CDR3: CASSDRTSGGAGELFF. CDR3 coding DNA: TGTGCCAGCAGTGACCGCACTAGCGGGGGGGCCGGGGAGCTGTTTTTT.

This clone is classed as medium-sized. Within the sample, other DNA sequences also encode this same CDR3. V and J are TRBV28 and TRBJ1-5; the D gene is possibly TRBD1 (5 bases). V lost 2 bases, J lost 2 bases, and 7 bases lay in between. Germline lookup yields CDR1 MDHEN and CDR2 SYDVKM. The CDR3 sequence is 14 residues long. The DNA for the CDR3 is TGTGCCAGCAGTTTAGACAGAGGCAATCAGCCCCAGCATTTT. This translates into CASSLDRGNQPQHF. Using reference TRBV28 and TRBJ1-5 for the parts outside the CDR3, the full variable domain is DVKVTQSSRYLVKRTGEKVFLECVQDMDHENMFWYRQDPGLGLRLIYFSYDVKMKEKGDIPEGYSVSREKKERFSLILESASTNQTSMYLCASSLDRGNQPQHFGDGTRLSIL.

This rearrangement joins TRBV10-3 to TRBJ2-2; 8 positions agree with TRBD2. This CDR3 is 14 amino acids long. Germline CDR1 and CDR2: ENHRY and SYGVKD. V was clipped by 5 bases and J by 7 bases; unmatched bases: 6. The CDR3 reads CAISSGLEVGELFF. The CDR3 DNA reads TGTGCCATCAGTTCGGGACTAGAGGTCGGGGAGCTGTTTTTT.

This chain links TRBV6-5 with TRBJ1-6; 8 bases fit TRBD1. With V trimmed by 7 bases and J by 4 bases, 6 bases remained unmatched. The CDR3 is made up of 15 amino acids. Germline lookup yields CDR1 MNHEY and CDR2 SVGAGI. The CDR3 loop reads CASNFGQGYNSPLHF. CDR3 nucleotides: TGTGCCAGCAACTTCGGACAGGGATATAATTCACCCCTCCACTTT.

The chain links TRBV25-1 to TRBJ2-3; TRBD2 agrees at 7 bases. Trimming took 1 base from V and 3 from J; bases not matched to a gene: 1. The length of the CDR3 is 14 residues. Germline V gene sequence: CDR1 MGHDK, CDR2 SYGVNS. In DNA, the CDR3 is TGTGCCAGCAGTGAATGGGGGGGTACAGATACGCAGTATTTT. This codes for CASSEWGGTDTQYF.

This clone was observed a few times. This chain links TRBV5-1 with TRBJ2-5; D is ambiguous. This CDR3 region has 12 residues. From germline, CDR1 is SGHRS and CDR2 YFSETQ. Trimming removed 5 bases from V and 2 bases from J, with 7 bases in between. The CDR3 bases are TGCGCCAGCAGGTACTATCAAGAGACCCAGTACTTC. It codes for CASRYYQETQYF.